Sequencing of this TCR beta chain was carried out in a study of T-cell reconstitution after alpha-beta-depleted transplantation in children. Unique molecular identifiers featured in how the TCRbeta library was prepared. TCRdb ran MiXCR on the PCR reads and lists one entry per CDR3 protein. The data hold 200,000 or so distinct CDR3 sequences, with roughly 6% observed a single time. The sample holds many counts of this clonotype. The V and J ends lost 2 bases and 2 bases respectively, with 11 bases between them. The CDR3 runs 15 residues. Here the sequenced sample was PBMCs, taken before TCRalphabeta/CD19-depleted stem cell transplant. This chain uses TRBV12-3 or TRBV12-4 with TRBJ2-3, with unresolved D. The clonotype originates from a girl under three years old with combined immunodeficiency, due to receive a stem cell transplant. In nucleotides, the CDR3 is TGTGCCAGCAGTTTAACTCGACTGCACACAGATACGCAGTATTTT. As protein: CASSLTRLHTDTQYF.